The clone carrying this T cell receptor beta chain was seen repeatedly, ten times or more. Its cognate antigen is unknown. Library preparation for TCR beta used quantitative 5'-RACE with molecular barcodes. TCRdb fed the 5' RACE reads into MiXCR, producing one record per CDR3 protein. The sample carries around 490,000 distinct CDR3 sequences, approximately 5.3% recorded once. This record belongs to a study of CD8 T cells in ankylosing spondylitis. The CDR3 runs 13 residues. Trimming removed 6 bases at V and 10 bases at J, with 16 bases between. Germline CDR1 is LGHNA and CDR2 is YSLEER. Study results and caveats: Characteristic of ankylosing spondylitis blood, it appeared, was a TCR beta motif comprising eight highly homologous variants. Matched ankylosing spondylitis synovial fluid reportedly contained a significantly enriched population of disease-linked clones.

The chain carries TRBV4-3 and TRBJ2-1; no reliable D call. The sequenced sample consisted of blood, either unsorted or a sorted T cell fraction (not recorded which). The TCR was taken from a male donor with ankylosing spondylitis. The CDR3 DNA sequence: TGCGCCAGCAGACCCGGCCTAATAGGGGAGCAGTTCTTC. Translating gives CASRPGLIGEQFF.